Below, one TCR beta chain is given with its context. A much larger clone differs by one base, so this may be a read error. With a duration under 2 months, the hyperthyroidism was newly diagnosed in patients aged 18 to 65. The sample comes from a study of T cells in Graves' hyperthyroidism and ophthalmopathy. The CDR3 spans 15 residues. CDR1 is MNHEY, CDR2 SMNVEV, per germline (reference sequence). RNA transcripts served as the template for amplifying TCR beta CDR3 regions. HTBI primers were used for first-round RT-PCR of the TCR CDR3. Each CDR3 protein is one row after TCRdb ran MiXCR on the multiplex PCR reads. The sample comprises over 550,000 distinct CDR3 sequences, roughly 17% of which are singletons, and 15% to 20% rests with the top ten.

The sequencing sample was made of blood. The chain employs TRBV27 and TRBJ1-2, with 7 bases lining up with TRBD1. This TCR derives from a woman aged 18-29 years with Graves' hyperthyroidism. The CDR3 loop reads CASSPTGVRYYSYTF. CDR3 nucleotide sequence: TGTGCCAGCAGTCCAACAGGGGTGCGGTACTATAGCTACACCTTC.